This entry lists 28 T cell receptor beta chains sequenced from one sample in a study of shared clonotypes between healthy human individuals. The repertoire was sequenced with immunoSEQ multiplex PCR; TCRdb's copy has only in-frame clones and lacks some. The data contain about 2.4 million clones, 93% of them singletons. Sequencing was performed on naive CD4+ T cells from PBMCs. Subset reported: CD45RA+ positively selected. The receptor set was obtained from a man aged 18 to 35 in good health. Some clones in this sample may be carry-over from other donors' samples.

This chain uses TRBV2 with TRBJ2-3; D is perhaps TRBD1 (6 bases). The CDR3 consists of 15 residues. Germline V gives CDR1 SNHLY, CDR2 FYNNEI. V lost 6 bases to trimming and J lost 2 bases, with 15 bases between them. The CDR3 coding sequence is TGTGCCAGCAGGGATGGGGACATCCACACAGATACGCAGTATTTT. Translated, it gives CASRDGDIHTDTQYF.

This clone was seen just once. The rearrangement uses TRBV28 and TRBJ1-2; unclear D gene. The CDR3 spans 13 residues. Trimming stripped 6 bases from V and 7 bases from J, with 15 bases between. Germline CDR1 MDHEN, CDR2 SYDVKM. The CDR3 DNA is TGTGCCAGCAGGTTTCCGGACGGTTTTGGCTACACCTTC. This gives the protein CASRFPDGFGYTF.

Regarding this clone: The same CDR3 also results from other DNA sequences found in this sample. This chain uses TRBV11-3 with TRBJ2-6, with D hard to call. Trimming removed 3 bases from V and 2 bases from J, with 2 bases in between. CDR3 length: 13 amino acids. The V gene's germline CDR1 is SGHNT and CDR2 YENEEA. CDR3 bases: TGTGCCAGCAGCTTGACTGGGGCCAACGTCCTGACTTTC. It encodes CASSLTGANVLTF.

The chain joins TRBV9 to TRBJ2-2; TRBD1 matches 7 bases. The CDR3 consists of 17 residues. V trimming: 4 bases; J trimming: 2 bases; junction bases outside the gene matches: 11. Per the germline V gene, CDR1 is SGDLS and CDR2 is YYNGEE. The CDR3 sequence is CASSFRDRSPNTGELFF. Here the CDR3 DNA reads TGTGCCAGCAGCTTCCGGGACAGAAGTCCTAACACCGGGGAGCTGTTTTTT.

The chain employs TRBV7-8 and TRBJ2-1; TRBD2 is a possible D gene (5 bases). The CDR3 extends over 15 amino acids. CDR1 is SGHVS and CDR2 is FQNEAQ in the germline V gene. V lost 7 bases, J lost 3 bases, and 16 bases lay in between. This CDR3 reads CASNPGLVLYNEQFF. The CDR3 bases are TGTGCCAGCAACCCAGGACTCGTCCTCTACAATGAGCAGTTCTTC. Supplemented by reference TRBV7-8 and TRBJ2-1, the full variable domain reads GAGVSQSPRYKVAKRGQDVALRCDPISGHVSLFWYQQALGQGPEFLTYFQNEAQLDKSGLPSDRFFAERPEGSVSTLKIQRTQQEDSAVYLCASNPGLVLYNEQFFGPGTRLTVL.

As for this clone: It is likely a read error, because the conserved phenylalanine at the end of the CDR3 is missing. The limits of the CDR3 on the DNA are not certain, so only TCRdb's listed CDR3 is given. The chain carries TRBV5-1 and TRBJ2-7; the table's D call of TRBD1 was not tested on the DNA. CDR1 and CDR2 from the germline V gene are SGHRS and YFSETQ. The CDR3 region is 12 residues in length, termini included. CDR3 sequence reads: CASSCPGQGLGC.

CDR3 coding DNA: TGTGCCAGCAGCGTCGGGCCGAACTCCTACGAGCAGTACTTC. Its protein is CASSVGPNSYEQYF. The V and J genes are TRBV9 and TRBJ2-7; D is unclear. With 2 bases removed from V and 0 bases from J, the gap between germline ends came to 9 bases. Germline loops: CDR1 SGDLS, CDR2 YYNGEE. CDR3 length: 14 residues.

This CDR3 reads CASSSGGPGNTIYF. The CDR3 DNA follows: TGTGCCAGCAGCTCAGGAGGGCCGGGAAACACCATATATTTT. The chain employs TRBV7-3 and TRBJ1-3, with D unresolved. Trimming removed 4 bases at V and 4 bases at J, with 11 bases between. The germline gives CDR1 SGHTA, CDR2 FQGTGA. The CDR3 has 14 residues. The full variable domain, rest sourced from reference TRBV7-3 and TRBJ1-3, is GAGVSQTPSNKVTEKGKYVELRCDPISGHTALYWYRQSLGQGPEFLIYFQGTGAADDSGLPNDRFFAVRPEGSVSTLKIQRTERGDSAVYLCASSSGGPGNTIYFGEGSWLTVV.

J is TRBJ1-2 and V is TRBV19; D is undetermined. The CDR3 contains 15 residues. V shed 5 bases and J shed 5 bases, with 18 bases lying between them. Germline V gene sequence: CDR1 LNHDA, CDR2 SQIVND (reference sequence). The DNA for the CDR3 is TGTGCCAGTAGTCCAGATTGGACGGCGGGATATGGCTACACCTTC. Its translation is CASSPDWTAGYGYTF.

The sample holds a few counts of this clone. This sequence joins TRBV29-1 and TRBJ1-2, with unresolved D. The V end was cut by 6 bases, the J end by 3 bases, with 11 bases between. The CDR3 covers 12 residues. Looked up from germline, CDR1 is SQVTM and CDR2 is ANQGSEA. The CDR3 nucleotides are TGCAGCGTAGCATCAGGATACTATGGCTACACCTTC. It yields the protein CSVASGYYGYTF.

The chain uses TRBV21-1 and TRBJ1-2; the tabulated D call, TRBD1, remains unverified against the DNA. TRBV21-1 counts as a pseudogene. The CDR3 spans 10 residues. As DNA, the CDR3 is TGTGCCGGCATCTCGAACAGCTACACCTTC. Protein: CAGISNSYTF.

This clone was found once. The same CDR3 arises from other DNA sequences in this sample as well. The chain couples TRBV28 to TRBJ2-7; weak D call: TRBD2 (5 bases). The germline V gene has CDR1 MDHEN and CDR2 SYDVKM. The CDR3 runs 14 residues. V lost 6 bases and J lost 3, with 15 bases in between. DNA of the CDR3: TGTGCCAGCAGCTCACCGGGAACGAACTACGAGCAGTACTTC. Its protein is CASSSPGTNYEQYF.

For this clone: The sample carries other DNA sequences with the same CDR3. The chain links TRBV5-4 to TRBJ2-7; 8 bases map to TRBD1. CDR1 and CDR2 from the germline V gene are SGHNT and YYREEE (reference sequence). This CDR3 region has 15 residues. The V gene end was trimmed by 0 bases and the J gene end by 0 bases; junction bases not matched to a gene: 2. CDR3 sequence reads: CASSLVGTGSYEQYF. As DNA, the CDR3 is TGTGCCAGCAGCTTGGTCGGGACAGGCTCCTACGAGCAGTACTTC.

The chain employs TRBV30 and TRBJ2-5; D is perhaps TRBD2 (5 bases). Trimming took off 4 bases at V and 6 bases at J, with 12 bases between the two ends. The CDR3 extends over 12 amino acids. CDR1 GTSNPN and CDR2 SVGIG come from the germline V gene (reference sequence). The CDR3 DNA reads TGTGCCTGGAACCCACCGGGGAAGACCCAGTACTTC. This sequence encodes CAWNPPGKTQYF. Supplemented by reference TRBV30 and TRBJ2-5, the full variable domain reads SQTIHQWPATLVQPVGSPLSLECTVEGTSNPNLYWYRQAAGRGLQLLFYSVGIGQISSEVPQNLSASRPQDRQFILSSKKLLLSDSGFYLCAWNPPGKTQYFGPGTRLLVL.

V gene TRBV5-1 combines with J gene TRBJ1-2; TRBD1 might be the D (6 bases). V gave up 0 bases and J gave up 3 bases, with 15 bases separating them. Germline V gene data show CDR1 as SGHRS and CDR2 as YFSETQ. The CDR3 contains 16 residues. CDR3 coding DNA: TGCGCCAGCAGCTTGGTTTCATCTCGACAGGACTATGGCTACACCTTC. It encodes CASSLVSSRQDYGYTF. The whole variable domain, remainder taken from reference TRBV5-1 and TRBJ1-2, is KAGVTQTPRYLIKTRGQQVTLSCSPISGHRSVSWYQQTPGQGLQFLFEYFSETQRNKGNFPGRFSGRQFSNSRSEMNVSTLELGDSALYLCASSLVSSRQDYGYTFGSGTRLTVV.

This clone was detected only once. The V gene is TRBV2, the J gene TRBJ1-4, with 9 bases that match TRBD1. The V gene's germline CDR1 is SNHLY and CDR2 FYNNEI. The CDR3 contains 14 residues. V was clipped by 6 bases and J by 7 bases; unmatched bases: 6. The CDR3, as DNA: TGTGCCAGCAGGCCGACAGGGGGAGGTGAAAAACTGTTTTTT. It translates to CASRPTGGGEKLFF.

The CDR3 sequence is CASSYSGLPYEQYF. DNA for the CDR3: TGTGCCAGCAGTTACTCGGGACTACCCTACGAGCAGTACTTC. The chain is built from TRBV6-5 and TRBJ2-7, with 7 bases fitting TRBD2. V lost 0 bases to trimming and J lost 2 bases; unmatched junction nucleotides: 1. Germline CDR1 is MNHEY and CDR2 is SVGAGI. This CDR3 is 14 amino acids long.

The rearrangement links TRBV28 to TRBJ1-2; D is uncertain. CDR3 size: 14 residues. CDR1 is MDHEN, CDR2 SYDVKM, per germline. Trimming left V 4 bases short and J 4 bases short, with 13 bases between. The CDR3 DNA reads as TGTGCCAGCAGTTCGGTGGTTGGAGTCTATGGCTACACCTTC. Translation: CASSSVVGVYGYTF.

This chain connects TRBV10-3 to TRBJ2-3, with D hard to call. There are 15 residues in the CDR3. The ends were cut back, 0 bases at V and 2 bases at J, with 9 bases in the middle. Germline V CDR1 and CDR2: ENHRY, SYGVKD. CDR3 in DNA: TGTGCCATCAGTGAGTCGGTAACTCTCACAGATACGCAGTATTTT. Residues: CAISESVTLTDTQYF.

The genes are TRBV11-3 and TRBJ2-2; D may be TRBD1 or TRBD2 (6 bases each). V was cut by 5 bases and J by 3 bases, with 16 bases left in between. Germline V gene data show CDR1 as SGHNT and CDR2 as YENEEA. The CDR3 runs 16 residues. In DNA form, the CDR3 reads TGTGCCAGCAGCCCTCTCGGGGGCGCGCACACCGGGGAGCTGTTTTTT. Its protein is CASSPLGGAHTGELFF.

With respect to this clone: The same CDR3 arises from other DNA sequences in this sample as well. The CDR3 DNA is TGCGCCAGCAGCTTCGGAGGGCGGGAGACCCAGTACTTC. Protein product: CASSFGGRETQYF. This chain uses TRBV5-1 with TRBJ2-5; tentative D call: TRBD2 (6 bases). This CDR3 spans 13 amino acids. V was pared by 2 bases and J by 5 bases, with 10 bases between. CDR1 is SGHRS and CDR2 is YFSETQ in the germline V gene.

This sequence joins TRBV29-1 and TRBJ2-1, with TRBD2 matching over 9 bases. The V gene's germline CDR1 is SQVTM and CDR2 ANQGSEA. This CDR3 is 15 amino acids long. J was trimmed by 4 bases and V by 7 bases; bases with no gene match: 11. The CDR3 sequence: CSAGGRLADYNEQFF. The CDR3 DNA follows: TGCAGCGCTGGGGGGAGACTAGCGGATTACAATGAGCAGTTCTTC.

The rearrangement links TRBV28 to TRBJ2-7; D might be TRBD2 (6 bases). V lost 1 base, J lost 2 bases, and 21 bases lay in between. The CDR3 spans 18 residues. The germline V gene has CDR1 MDHEN and CDR2 SYDVKM. CDR3 amino acids: CASSLLVLRGTETYEQYF. CDR3 nucleotides: TGTGCCAGCAGTTTATTAGTCTTGCGCGGGACCGAGACCTACGAGCAGTACTTC.

This rearrangement joins TRBV2 to TRBJ1-2; D is possibly TRBD1 (5 bases). CDR1 and CDR2 from the germline V gene are SNHLY and FYNNEI. Trimming shortened V by 6 bases and J by 0 bases, and 11 bases separated the two germline ends. The CDR3 is 14 amino acids. CDR3 sequence: CASRPLGANYGYTF. DNA of the CDR3: TGTGCCAGCAGGCCGCTGGGGGCTAACTATGGCTACACCTTC.

This chain uses TRBV28 with TRBJ2-7, with D possibly matching TRBD1 (6 bases). V was shortened by 1 base and J by 2 bases, with 12 bases between the two germline ends. The CDR3 has 15 amino acids. The germline CDR1 and CDR2 sequences are MDHEN and SYDVKM. CDR3 sequence reads: CASSLYRVGAYEQYF. The CDR3 coding sequence is TGTGCCAGCAGTTTATACAGGGTCGGGGCCTACGAGCAGTACTTC.

The genes are TRBV5-1 and TRBJ1-4; perhaps TRBD1 as D (5 bases). The CDR3 loop spans 14 amino acids. Germline CDR1 reads SGHRS; CDR2 reads YFSETQ. The ends were cut back, 4 bases at V and 2 bases at J, with 9 bases in the middle. The DNA of the CDR3 is TGCGCCAGCAGCCCAGGGTTTACTAATGAAAAACTGTTTTTT. Its protein product is CASSPGFTNEKLFF. The full variable domain, completed using reference TRBV5-1 and TRBJ1-4, is KAGVTQTPRYLIKTRGQQVTLSCSPISGHRSVSWYQQTPGQGLQFLFEYFSETQRNKGNFPGRFSGRQFSNSRSEMNVSTLELGDSALYLCASSPGFTNEKLFFGSGTQLSVL.

The rearrangement links TRBV5-4 to TRBJ1-4; D is uncertain. The CDR3 covers 15 residues. The V end was cut by 4 bases, the J end by 5 bases, with 15 bases between. Germline CDR1 reads SGHNT; CDR2 reads YYREEE (reference sequence). The CDR3 nucleotides read TGTGCCAGCAGCCCGACCGCCCGGGGAAATGAAAAACTGTTTTTT. It translates to CASSPTARGNEKLFF.

The rearrangement links TRBV7-2 to TRBJ2-2, with TRBD2 identical over 10 bases. CDR3 length: 17 amino acids. Germline V gene lookup returns CDR1 SGHTA and CDR2 FQGNSA. J was trimmed by 4 bases and V by 2 bases; bases with no gene match: 7. In nucleotides, the CDR3 is TGTGCCAGCAGCTTACTAGCGGGAGTTATGAGCACCGGGGAGCTGTTTTTT. Its protein is CASSLLAGVMSTGELFF.